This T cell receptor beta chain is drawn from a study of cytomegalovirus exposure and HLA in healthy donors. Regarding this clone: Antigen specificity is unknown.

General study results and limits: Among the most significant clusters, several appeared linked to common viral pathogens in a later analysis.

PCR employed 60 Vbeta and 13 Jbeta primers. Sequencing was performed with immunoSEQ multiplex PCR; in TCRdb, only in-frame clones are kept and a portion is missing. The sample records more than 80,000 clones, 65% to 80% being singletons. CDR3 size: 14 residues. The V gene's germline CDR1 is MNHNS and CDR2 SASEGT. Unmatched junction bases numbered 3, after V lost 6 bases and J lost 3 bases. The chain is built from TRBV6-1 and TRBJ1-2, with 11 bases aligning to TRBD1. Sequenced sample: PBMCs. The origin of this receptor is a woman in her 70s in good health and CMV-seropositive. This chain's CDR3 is CASSRTGGDYGYTF. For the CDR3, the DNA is TGTGCCAGCAGCCGGACAGGGGGCGACTATGGCTACACCTTC.